Below are 18 T cell receptor beta chains sequenced from a single sample in a study of blood T cells in healthy people across ages. The second PCR ran 7 to 11 cycles with a sample-barcoded 5' primer and J-beta primers. TCRdb reanalysed the 5' RACE reads using MiXCR and keeps one entry per CDR3 protein. The table has 700,000 or so distinct CDR3 sequences, 22% seen once. Material: blood. Receptor source: a man aged 65 to 79 in good health.

The rearrangement uses TRBV20-1 and TRBJ2-5; no clear D. Between the trimmed V and J ends, which lost 3 bases and 5 bases, there was a span of 13 bases. Germline V gene data show CDR1 as DFQATT and CDR2 as SNEGSKA (reference sequence). The CDR3 consists of 13 residues. CDR3 sequence (DNA): TGCAGTGCTAGTTACAGCACGCCGGAGACCCAGTACTTC. This sequence encodes CSASYSTPETQYF.

The chain couples TRBV5-1 to TRBJ1-3; D is unclear. The CDR3 runs 15 residues. From germline, CDR1 is SGHRS and CDR2 YFSETQ. Trimming took off 5 bases at V and 3 bases at J, with 15 bases between the two ends. The CDR3 sequence is CASSTAPDSGNTIYF. CDR3 DNA sequence: TGCGCCAGCAGTACCGCCCCTGATAGTGGAAACACCATATATTTT.

The chain couples TRBV25-1 to TRBJ1-2; TRBD1 matches at 11 bases. This CDR3 is 15 amino acids long. The germline V gene encodes CDR1 MGHDK and CDR2 SYGVNS. J gave up 6 bases and V 2 bases, and 5 bases lay outside the gene matches. The CDR3 DNA reads TGTGCCAGCAGTGAACGGACAGGGGGCTGGGATGGCTACACCTTC. Residues: CASSERTGGWDGYTF.

The chain combines TRBV11-2 with TRBJ2-5; D could derive from TRBD1 or TRBD2 (6 bases each). There are 17 residues in the CDR3. Trimming removed 5 bases from V and 2 bases from J, with 21 bases in between. Germline CDR1 reads SGHAT; CDR2 reads FQNNGV. CDR3 sequence (DNA): TGTGCCAGCAGCGAACGACGGGGGCAGGTCATACAAGAGACCCAGTACTTC. This sequence encodes CASSERRGQVIQETQYF. Looking up the rest from reference TRBV11-2 and TRBJ2-5 gives the full variable domain: EAGVAQSPRYKIIEKRQSVAFWCNPISGHATLYWYQQILGQGPKLLIQFQNNGVVDDSQLPKDRFSAERLKGVDSTLKIQPAKLEDSAVYLCASSERRGQVIQETQYFGPGTRLLVL.

This clonotype was seen ten or more times. The J gene is TRBJ2-5, the V gene TRBV3-1; no clear D gene. Deletions cut 7 bases from V and 3 bases from J, with 15 bases between. Germline lookup yields CDR1 LGHDT and CDR2 YNNKEL (reference sequence). CDR3 length: 14 residues. CDR3 loop: CASKETASEETQYF. DNA of the CDR3: TGTGCCAGCAAAGAGACGGCGTCGGAAGAGACCCAGTACTTC.

The chain is built from TRBV20-1 and TRBJ2-3; unclear D gene. This CDR3 spans 14 amino acids. V was pared by 1 base and J by 3 bases, with 11 bases between. Germline loops: CDR1 DFQATT, CDR2 SNEGSKA (reference sequence). The CDR3: CSARGPGGTDTQYF. CDR3 in DNA: TGCAGTGCTAGAGGCCCGGGTGGGACAGATACGCAGTATTTT.

CDR3 nucleotides: TGTGCCAGCATCCTTAGCGGGGGCTCCTATACGCAGTATTTT. It yields the protein CASILSGGSYTQYF. The chain employs TRBV28 and TRBJ2-3; 9 bases match TRBD2. Germline CDR1 and CDR2: MDHEN and SYDVKM. With 7 bases clipped from V and 7 bases from J, the junction kept 9 bases outside the gene matches. The CDR3 is 14 amino acids.

The gene calls are TRBV6-2 or TRBV6-3 and TRBJ1-3, with D possibly TRBD1 on 5 matching bases. CDR3 length: 13 amino acids. CDR1 is MNHEY, CDR2 SVGEGT, per germline. The V end lost 10 bases, the J end lost 4 bases, and 14 bases lay between the germline ends. DNA for the CDR3: TGTGCCACCTGGAAGGGACCCGGAAACACCATATATTTT. Translation gives CATWKGPGNTIYF.

This clonotype was picked up a small number of times. The J gene is TRBJ1-4, the V gene TRBV25-1; D not certain. The V gene lost 1 base and the J gene lost 5 bases, with 11 bases spanning the gap. The length of the CDR3 is 15 residues. The germline CDR1 and CDR2 sequences are MGHDK and SYGVNS. The chain's CDR3 is CASSEWEYRNEKLFF. In DNA, the CDR3 is TGTGCCAGCAGTGAATGGGAGTATAGGAATGAAAAACTGTTTTTT.

In this sample, this clonotype turned up once. V gene TRBV20-1 combines with J gene TRBJ2-5; 13 positions match TRBD2. J lost 7 bases, V lost 3 bases, and 2 bases had no gene match. The CDR3 has 13 amino acids. Per germline, CDR1 DFQATT and CDR2 SNEGSKA (reference sequence). CDR3 DNA: TGCAGTGCTAGTGGACTAGCGGGGGCGACCCAGTACTTC. This encodes CSASGLAGATQYF.

V usage is TRBV29-1 and J usage is TRBJ2-5; possibly TRBD1 for D (6 bases). V was trimmed by 5 bases and J by 5 bases, leaving 18 bases between them. Germline assignment: CDR1 SQVTM and CDR2 ANQGSEA. The CDR3 length is 14 residues. Here the CDR3 reads CSVPTGFEYETQYF. Written as DNA, the CDR3 is TGCAGCGTTCCGACAGGTTTCGAGTATGAGACCCAGTACTTC.

The V and J genes are TRBV6-1 and TRBJ2-3, with TRBD2 identical over 11 bases. The germline V gene has CDR1 MNHNS and CDR2 SASEGT. The junction had 7 bases not matched to a gene; V was cut back by 2 bases and J by 0 bases. The CDR3 has 18 residues. Here the CDR3 DNA reads TGTGCCAGCAGTGAAAAGGGACTAGCGGCCTCTAGCACAGATACGCAGTATTTT. This sequence encodes CASSEKGLAASSTDTQYF.

The chain recombines TRBV18 with TRBJ2-5; D ambiguous. V lost 0 bases and J 2 bases, leaving 7 bases between the germline ends. Per the germline V gene, CDR1 is KGHSH and CDR2 is LQKENI. The CDR3 is made up of 14 amino acids. The CDR3 sequence: CASSPPKPQETQYF. The DNA for the CDR3 is TGTGCCAGCTCACCACCTAAACCTCAAGAGACCCAGTACTTC.

This clonotype appeared a few times. This chain joins TRBV11-1 and TRBJ1-4; unclear D gene. Looked up from germline, CDR1 is SGHAT and CDR2 is FQDESV (reference sequence). Between the trimmed V and J ends, which lost 5 bases and 5 bases, there was a span of 15 bases. This CDR3 is built from 15 residues. This chain's CDR3 is CASSPTDGRNEKLFF. CDR3 nucleotides: TGTGCCAGCAGCCCGACGGACGGAAGGAATGAAAAACTGTTTTTT.

This clonotype was counted a few times. This sequence joins TRBV4-3 and TRBJ1-1; D remains unclear. The CDR3 extends over 15 amino acids. Trimming pared 0 bases from V and 1 base from J, leaving 9 bases between. Germline loops: CDR1 LGHNA, CDR2 YSLEER. The CDR3 spells CASSQDRTWNTEAFF. In nucleotides, the CDR3 is TGCGCCAGCAGCCAAGATCGGACTTGGAACACTGAAGCTTTCTTT.

This clonotype was observed a few times. The J gene is TRBJ2-1, the V gene TRBV6-1, with D possibly matching TRBD2 (7 bases). The germline V gene has CDR1 MNHNS and CDR2 SASEGT. The CDR3 spans 18 residues. Trimming stripped 6 bases from V and 3 bases from J, with 24 bases between. The DNA of the CDR3 is TGTGCCAGCAGCAAAATTAGGGGGACTACAGGGAACTACAATGAGCAGTTCTTC. Residues: CASSKIRGTTGNYNEQFF.

A remark on this clonotype: The junction does not match germline at one end; this may be a read error. The chain recombines TRBV5-1 with TRBJ2-3; 10 bases agree with TRBD1. Germline values: CDR1 SGHRS, CDR2 YFSETQ. The CDR3 sequence is 15 residues long. CDR3 coding DNA: TGCGTCAGCAGCCCCGGGACAGGGGGCACAGATACGCAGTATTTT. Encoded protein: CVSSPGTGGTDTQYF.

This clonotype was recorded many times. The CDR3 sequence: CASSVQTGITQFF. The CDR3 nucleotides read TGTGCCAGCAGCGTCCAGACCGGGATTACTCAGTTCTTC. V usage is TRBV13 and J usage is TRBJ2-1; TRBD2 is a possible D gene (5 bases). Germline CDR1 PRHDT, CDR2 FYEKMQ (reference sequence). Trimming removed 5 bases from V and 13 bases from J, with 18 bases in between. The CDR3 extends over 13 amino acids.